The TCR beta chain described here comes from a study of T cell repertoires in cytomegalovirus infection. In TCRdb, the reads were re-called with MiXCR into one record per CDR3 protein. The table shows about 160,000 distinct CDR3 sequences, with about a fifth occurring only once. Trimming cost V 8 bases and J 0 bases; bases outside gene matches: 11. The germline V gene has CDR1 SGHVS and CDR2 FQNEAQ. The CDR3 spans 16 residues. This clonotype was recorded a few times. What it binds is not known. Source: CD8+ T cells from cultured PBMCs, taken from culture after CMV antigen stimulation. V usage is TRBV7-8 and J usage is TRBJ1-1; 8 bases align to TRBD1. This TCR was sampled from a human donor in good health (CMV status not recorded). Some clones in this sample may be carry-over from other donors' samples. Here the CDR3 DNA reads TGTGCCAGCTTAGAACTGGACAGGGATATGAACACTGAAGCTTTCTTT. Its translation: CASLELDRDMNTEAFF.